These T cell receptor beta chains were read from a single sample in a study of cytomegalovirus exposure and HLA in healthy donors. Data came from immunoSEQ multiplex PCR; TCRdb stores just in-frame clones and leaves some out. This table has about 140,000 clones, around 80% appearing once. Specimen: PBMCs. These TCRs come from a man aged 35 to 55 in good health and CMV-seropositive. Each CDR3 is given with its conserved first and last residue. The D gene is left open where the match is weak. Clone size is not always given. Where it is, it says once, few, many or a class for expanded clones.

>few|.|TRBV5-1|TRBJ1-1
TGCGCCAGCAGCTTTAATTCCGTGAACACTGAAGCTTTCTTT
CASSFNSVNTEAFF
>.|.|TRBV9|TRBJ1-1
TGTGCCAGCAGCGTAGTCAGGGAGGCTGAAGCTTTCTTT
CASSVVREAEAFF
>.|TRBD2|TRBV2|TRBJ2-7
TGTGCCAGCATAAGGCTAGCGGGAGGGTACGAGCAGTACTTC
CASIRLAGGYEQYF
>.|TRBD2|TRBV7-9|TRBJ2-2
TGTGCCAGCATAGTGGGCCGGGAGGGCCTGAACACCGGGGAGCTGTTTTTT
CASIVGREGLNTGELFF
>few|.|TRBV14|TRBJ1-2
TGTGCCAGCAGCCAAGATTTGGCAGGGAACTATGGCTACACCTTC
CASSQDLAGNYGYTF
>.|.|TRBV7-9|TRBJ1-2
TGTGCCAGCAGCTTTCGATGGGGAGGGTTGGACTATGGCTACACCTTC
CASSFRWGGLDYGYTF
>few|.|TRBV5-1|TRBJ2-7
TGCGCCAGCAGCTTGGTTACAAACTACGAGCAGTACTTC
CASSLVTNYEQYF
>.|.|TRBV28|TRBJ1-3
TGTGCCAGCAGTTTCAGACTCTCTGGAAACACCATATATTTT
CASSFRLSGNTIYF
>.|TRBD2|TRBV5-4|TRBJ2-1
TGTGCCAGCAGCAAGGCAGGTGGGACTAGCGGGACGGAGCAGTTCTTC
CASSKAGGTSGTEQFF
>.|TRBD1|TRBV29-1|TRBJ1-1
TGCAGCGTTGACGGGGACAGGGGGCGAGGGGCTGAAGCTTTCTTT
CSVDGDRGRGAEAFF
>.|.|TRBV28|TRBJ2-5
TGTGCCAGCACCCCGAGGGGGAGGGCCGGAGAGACCCAGTACTTC
CASTPRGRAGETQYF
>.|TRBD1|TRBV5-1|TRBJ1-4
TGCGCCAGCAGCACACAGGGGGCGGAGGAAAAACTGTTTTTT
CASSTQGAEEKLFF
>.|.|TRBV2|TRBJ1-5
TGTGCCAGCAGTTCCGAGGGAGGTAGCAATCAGCCCCAGCATTTT
CASSSEGGSNQPQHF
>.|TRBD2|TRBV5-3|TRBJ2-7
TGTGCCGGAAAAACCGGGACTAGGGAACTCTACGAGCAGTACTTC
CAGKTGTRELYEQYF
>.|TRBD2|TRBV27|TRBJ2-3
TGTGCCAGCAGTTTAGTAGCGGGACGCACAGATACGCAGTATTTT
CASSLVAGRTDTQYF
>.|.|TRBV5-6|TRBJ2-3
TGTGCCAGCAGCCCACGGGACTCCACAGATACGCAGTATTTT
CASSPRDSTDTQYF
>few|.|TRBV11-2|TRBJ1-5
TGTGCCAGCAGCTTATATCAGGCTCAGCCCCAGCATTTT
CASSLYQAQPQHF
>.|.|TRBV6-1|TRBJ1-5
TGTGCCAGCAGTGAAGGGAGGGGAGGACAGCCCCAGCATTTT
CASSEGRGGQPQHF
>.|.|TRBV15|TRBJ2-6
TGTGCCACCAGCTACAGCCGCTCTGGGGCCAACGTCCTGACTTTC
CATSYSRSGANVLTF
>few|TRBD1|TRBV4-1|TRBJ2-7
TGCGCCAGCAGCCAGGAGAGAAGGGGACAGGGCTACGAGCAGTACTTC
CASSQERRGQGYEQYF
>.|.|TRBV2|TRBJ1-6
TGTGCCAGCAGCCCGACGACTAAGGATTCACCCCTCCACTTT
CASSPTTKDSPLHF
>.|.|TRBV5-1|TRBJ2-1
TGCGCCAGCAGCTCAACACAGAGCTCCTACAATGAGCAGTTCTTC
CASSSTQSSYNEQFF
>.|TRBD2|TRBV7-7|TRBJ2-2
TGTGCCAGCAGCTTACTAGCGGGAGTAGGCACCGGGGAGCTGTTTTTT
CASSLLAGVGTGELFF
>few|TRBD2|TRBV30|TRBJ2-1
TGTGCCTGGAGGGGACTAGCGGTAACGGACTCCAATGAGCAGTTCTTC
CAWRGLAVTDSNEQFF
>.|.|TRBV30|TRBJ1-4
TGTGCCTGGAGTGACGGAGGTGAAAAACTGTTTTTT
CAWSDGGEKLFF
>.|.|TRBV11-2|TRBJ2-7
TGTGCCAGCAGCTCCTTTTTCTACGAGCAGTACTTC
CASSSFFYEQYF
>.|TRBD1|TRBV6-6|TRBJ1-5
TGTGCCAGCGGGACAGCGAATCAGCCCCAGCATTTT
CASGTANQPQHF
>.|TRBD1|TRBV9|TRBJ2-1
TGTGCCAGCAGCGTGGTGGGACAGGTCCACAATGAGCAGTTCTTC
CASSVVGQVHNEQFF
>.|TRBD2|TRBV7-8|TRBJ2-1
TGTGCCAGCAGCCTAGAAGAACTAGCGGGAATCGATGAGCAGTTCTTC
CASSLEELAGIDEQFF
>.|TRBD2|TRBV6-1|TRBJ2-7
TGTGCCAGCAGTGAGCTAGCGGGAGGAACCTACGAGCAGTACTTC
CASSELAGGTYEQYF
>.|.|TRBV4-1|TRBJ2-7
TGCGCCAGCAGCCAAGAAAGCGAGGCCTACGAGCAGTACTTC
CASSQESEAYEQYF
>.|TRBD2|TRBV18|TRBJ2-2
TGTGCCAGCTCACCAACACTAGCGGGACACCCTGGGGAGCTGTTTTTT
CASSPTLAGHPGELFF
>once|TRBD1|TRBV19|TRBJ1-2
TGTGCCAGTACCGGGACAGGGGATCAGAACTATGGCTACACCTTC
CASTGTGDQNYGYTF
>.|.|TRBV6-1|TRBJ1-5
TGTGCCAGCAGTGAATTGGCCCCACAGCCCCAGCATTTT
CASSELAPQPQHF
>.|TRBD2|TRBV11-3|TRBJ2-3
TGTGCCAGCAGTCGGACTAGCGGGAGTGTCTATTTT
CASSRTSGSVYF
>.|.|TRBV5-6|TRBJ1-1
TGTGCCAGCAGCTTGGGCAGGAACACTGAAGCTTTCTTT
CASSLGRNTEAFF
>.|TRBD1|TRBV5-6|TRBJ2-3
TGTGCCAGCAGCCGGGGTCCTCCGGGACAGGGGGCAGATACGCAGTATTTT
CASSRGPPGQGADTQYF
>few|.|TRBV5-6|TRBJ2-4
TGTGCCAGCAGCTTGGGATTTCAGGGGAGTTACATTCAGTACTTC
CASSLGFQGSYIQYF
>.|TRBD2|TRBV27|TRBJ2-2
TGTGCCAGCACCTGGGGACTAGCGGGAGTAACCGGGGAGCTGTTTTTT
CASTWGLAGVTGELFF
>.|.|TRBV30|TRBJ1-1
TGTGCCTGCACAGGGTTCACTGAAGCTTTCTTT
CACTGFTEAFF
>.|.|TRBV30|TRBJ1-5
TGTGCCTGGAGTCCTCTTAGGGGAGGCTATTATGACAATCAGCCCCAGCATTTT
CAWSPLRGGYYDNQPQHF
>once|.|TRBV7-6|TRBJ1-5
TGTGCCAGCAGCCCAGGAGGTTGGCAGCCCCAGCATTTT
CASSPGGWQPQHF
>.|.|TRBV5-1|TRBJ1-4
TGCGCCAGCAGCCCCCTACAGGGTGCTAATGAAAAACTGTTTTTT
CASSPLQGANEKLFF
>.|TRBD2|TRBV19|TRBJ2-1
TGTGCCAGTAGTATCGGGGGGAACTCAGGCGATGAGCAGTTCTTC
CASSIGGNSGDEQFF
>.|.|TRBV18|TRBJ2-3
TGTGCCAGCTCCGGACAGCAAGATACGCAGTATTTT
CASSGQQDTQYF
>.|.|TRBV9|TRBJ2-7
TGTGCCAGCAGCCGTACAGGGCTCGAGCAGTACTTC
CASSRTGLEQYF
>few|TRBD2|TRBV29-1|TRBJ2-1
TGCAGCGTTGTGCCGGGGAGGGATGAGCAGTTCTTC
CSVVPGRDEQFF
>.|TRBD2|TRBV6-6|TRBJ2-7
TGTGCCAGCAGCGGGGATAGCGGGAGACCGTACGAGCAGTACTTC
CASSGDSGRPYEQYF
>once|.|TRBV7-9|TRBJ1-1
TGTGCCAGCAGCCCGGGAGAAGTGGCTCGTGCTTTCTTT
CASSPGEVARAFF
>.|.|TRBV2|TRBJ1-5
TGTGCCAGCAGTGAGGCAGGGTTGACGGTGCGCAATCAGCCCCAGCATTTT
CASSEAGLTVRNQPQHF
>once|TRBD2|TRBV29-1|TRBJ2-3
TGCAGCGTTGAACGCGGGAGTGCTAGCACAGATACGCAGTATTTT
CSVERGSASTDTQYF
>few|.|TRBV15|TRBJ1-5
TGTGCCACCAGCAGAGTCCCGACGGAGGGCAATCAGCCCCAGCATTTT
CATSRVPTEGNQPQHF
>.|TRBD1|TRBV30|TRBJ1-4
TGTGCCTGGAGTTCCGGGACAGCCAACGAAAAACTGTTTTTT
CAWSSGTANEKLFF
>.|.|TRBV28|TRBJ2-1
TGTGCCAGCAGTTTATGGGAGAGTGGGGAGCAGTTCTTC
CASSLWESGEQFF
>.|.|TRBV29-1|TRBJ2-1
TGCAGCGTTGACCCAGGTCGGAATGAGCAGTTCTTC
CSVDPGRNEQFF
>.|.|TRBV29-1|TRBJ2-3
TGCAGCGTTGGGACAGCAAGCACAGATACGCAGTATTTT
CSVGTASTDTQYF
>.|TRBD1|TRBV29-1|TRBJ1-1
TGCAGCGTTGAGAGGCAGGGGGTGAACACTGAAGCTTTCTTT
CSVERQGVNTEAFF
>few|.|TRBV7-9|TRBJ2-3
TGTGCCAGCAGCTTAGTGGAGAGCGCAGATACGCAGTATTTT
CASSLVESADTQYF